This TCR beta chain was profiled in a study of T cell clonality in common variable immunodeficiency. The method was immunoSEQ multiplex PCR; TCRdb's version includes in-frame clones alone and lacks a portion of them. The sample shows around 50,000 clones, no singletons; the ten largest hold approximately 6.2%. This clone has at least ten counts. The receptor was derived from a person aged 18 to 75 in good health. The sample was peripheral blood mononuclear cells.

The CDR3 sequence is CASTKIGELFF. The CDR3 bases that were read are TGTGCCAGCACCAAAATCGGGGAG. V gene TRBV7-9 combines with J gene TRBJ2-2; unclear D gene. The read stops 3 residues short of the end of the CDR3; the missing end is completed from the germline J gene. The CDR3 contains 11 residues. The germline V and J ends were trimmed by 7 bases and 7 bases, with 7 bases remaining between them. The V gene's germline CDR1 is SEHNR and CDR2 FQNEAQ (reference sequence).